The 22 T cell receptor beta chains below were found in one sample sequenced in a study of shared clonotypes between healthy human individuals. Generated by immunoSEQ multiplex PCR, the TCRdb table keeps only in-frame clones and is missing some. The sample includes about 2.4 million clones, over 85% seen only once; the top ten take around 0.15%. The specimen was naive CD4+ T cells sorted from blood. As for subset: CD45RA+ positively selected. Every receptor here comes from a man younger than 35 in good health.

V gene TRBV5-6 combines with J gene TRBJ1-3; the D is unclear. V was clipped by 1 base and J by 0 bases, with 14 bases between them. The CDR3 extends over 17 amino acids. Germline V gene sequence: CDR1 SGHDT, CDR2 YYEEEE. The CDR3 sequence is CASSLKPQRISGNTIYF. DNA for the CDR3: TGTGCCAGCAGCTTGAAACCTCAGCGGATCTCTGGAAACACCATATATTTT.

The V and J genes are TRBV29-1 and TRBJ2-7, with D unclear. Per the germline V gene, CDR1 is SQVTM and CDR2 is ANQGSEA. This CDR3 is 15 amino acids long. Trimming removed 0 bases at V and 2 bases at J, with 14 bases between. CDR3 sequence reads: CSVEDAASYAYEQYF. The CDR3 DNA reads as TGCAGCGTTGAAGATGCAGCCTCATATGCCTACGAGCAGTACTTC.

As regards this clone: The sample has other DNA sequences that encode this CDR3 too. The genes are TRBV2 and TRBJ2-7; D is uncertain. Germline V lookup: CDR1 SNHLY, CDR2 FYNNEI. Between the trimmed V and J ends, which lost 6 bases and 0 bases, there was a span of 6 bases. This CDR3 is 12 amino acids long. In DNA, the CDR3 is TGTGCCAGCAGCGTCAACTCCTACGAGCAGTACTTC. It yields the protein CASSVNSYEQYF.

Written as DNA, the CDR3 is TGTGCCAGCGATCGCCGGGACAGGGGGGGGACTGAAGCTTTCTTT. Translated, it gives CASDRRDRGGTEAFF. This chain joins TRBV2 and TRBJ1-1; 11 bases align to TRBD1. The V gene's germline CDR1 is SNHLY and CDR2 FYNNEI. V trimming: 8 bases; J trimming: 5 bases; junction bases outside the gene matches: 10. This CDR3 region has 15 residues.

This sequence joins TRBV19 and TRBJ2-7; D perhaps matches TRBD2 (6 bases). Trimming left V 7 bases short and J 5 bases short, with 15 bases between. The CDR3 totals 13 residues. Germline V lookup: CDR1 LNHDA, CDR2 SQIVND (reference sequence). CDR3 in amino acids: CASKGAGPDEQYF. The DNA for the CDR3 is TGTGCCAGTAAGGGCGCGGGGCCAGACGAGCAGTACTTC.

This clone was seen more than once but under ten times. The chain employs TRBV28 and TRBJ1-1; no definite D call. Germline CDR1 and CDR2: MDHEN and SYDVKM. The V end lost 2 bases, the J end lost 8 bases, and 6 bases lay between the germline ends. CDR3 size: 11 residues. The CDR3 here is CASSLTAEAFF. CDR3 coding DNA: TGTGCCAGCAGTTTAACGGCGGAAGCTTTCTTT.

The CDR3 DNA follows: TGTGCCAGCACCCTCACGGACAGTTCCTACGAGCAGTACTTC. It yields the protein CASTLTDSSYEQYF. This sequence joins TRBV6-6 and TRBJ2-7; D might be TRBD1 (6 bases). Trimming stripped 7 bases from V and 1 base from J, with 14 bases between. From germline, CDR1 is MNHNY and CDR2 SVGAGI (reference sequence). CDR3 length equals 14 residues.

The chain links TRBV30 to TRBJ2-1; the D gene is possibly TRBD2 (5 bases). Germline lookup yields CDR1 GTSNPN and CDR2 SVGIG (reference sequence). This CDR3 spans 16 amino acids. V lost 3 bases to trimming and J lost 7 bases, with 22 bases between them. In nucleotides, the CDR3 is TGTGCCTGGAGGAAAACGACGGCTAGCTTGGAAAATGAGCAGTTCTTC. This gives the protein CAWRKTTASLENEQFF.

The chain joins TRBV5-6 to TRBJ1-6; 10 nucleotides match TRBD1. The CDR3 totals 16 residues. V was clipped by 0 bases and J by 7 bases; unmatched bases: 4. The germline V gene encodes CDR1 SGHDT and CDR2 YYEEEE. As DNA, the CDR3 is TGTGCCAGCAGCTTGGGACAGGGGGCAAAAAATTCACCCCTCCACTTT. Translation: CASSLGQGAKNSPLHF.

Worth noting for this clone: The sample holds other DNA sequences that translate to the same CDR3. V usage is TRBV9 and J usage is TRBJ2-1; D is unclear. The CDR3 consists of 13 residues. Germline values: CDR1 SGDLS, CDR2 YYNGEE. V was clipped by 0 bases and J by 3 bases, with 4 bases between them. CDR3 amino acids: CASSVASYNEQFF. CDR3 in DNA: TGTGCCAGCAGCGTAGCTAGCTACAATGAGCAGTTCTTC.

The V gene is TRBV9, the J gene TRBJ2-2; D not resolved. The CDR3 spans 12 residues. CDR1 and CDR2 from the germline V gene are SGDLS and YYNGEE. V shed 3 bases and J shed 7 bases, with 7 bases lying between them. The CDR3 sequence is CASSASYGELFF. In DNA form, the CDR3 reads TGTGCCAGCAGCGCCTCTTACGGGGAGCTGTTTTTT.

The chain has TRBV10-2 and TRBJ1-4; unclear D gene. Per the germline V gene, CDR1 is WSHSY and CDR2 is SAAADI. With 5 bases removed from V and 1 base from J, the gap between germline ends came to 8 bases. The CDR3 totals 14 residues. The CDR3 DNA reads TGCGCCAGCAGTTTTGGAGGAACTAATGAAAAACTGTTTTTT. Amino acid sequence: CASSFGGTNEKLFF.

The chain has TRBV11-2 and TRBJ2-7; 9 bases line up with TRBD2. Germline-derived CDR1 and CDR2 are SGHAT and FQNNGV. The CDR3 consists of 14 residues. The trim removed 1 base at V and 5 bases at J, leaving 3 bases unmatched. Written as DNA, the CDR3 is TGTGCCAGCAGCTTAGTAGGGACTAGCAACGAGCAGTACTTC. This gives the protein CASSLVGTSNEQYF.

This clone has just a few counts. Other DNA sequences from this sample encode an identical CDR3 as well. This chain connects TRBV7-9 to TRBJ1-1; possibly TRBD1 for D (5 bases). The CDR3 length is 14 residues. Between the trimmed V and J ends, which lost 2 bases and 2 bases, there was a span of 9 bases. The germline gives CDR1 SEHNR, CDR2 FQNEAQ (reference sequence). CDR3 amino acids: CASSLRTLNTEAFF. DNA of the CDR3: TGTGCCAGCAGCTTACGGACACTTAACACTGAAGCTTTCTTT.

CDR3 coding DNA: TGTGCCAGCACCCCATCCTTGGGTGGGACAGGGGGCAATGAGCAGTTCTTC. Protein product: CASTPSLGGTGGNEQFF. The chain recombines TRBV5-4 with TRBJ2-1, with 11 bases aligning to TRBD1. CDR1 SGHNT and CDR2 YYREEE come from the germline V gene (reference sequence). J lost 6 bases, V lost 6 bases, and 14 bases had no gene match. This CDR3 is 17 amino acids long.

The CDR3 loop is CASSADRSSYEQYF. As DNA, the CDR3 is TGTGCCAGCAGCGCCGACAGGAGCTCCTACGAGCAGTACTTC. This sequence joins TRBV6-1 and TRBJ2-7; TRBD1 might be the D (6 bases). CDR1 is MNHNS and CDR2 is SASEGT in the germline V gene. Trimming shortened V by 6 bases and J by 0 bases, and 12 bases separated the two germline ends. The CDR3 has 14 residues.

In nucleotides, the CDR3 is TGTGCCAGCAGTTTAGGGGTCCACGGGGGGACTGAAGCTTTCTTT. It specifies CASSLGVHGGTEAFF. This chain connects TRBV28 to TRBJ1-1; D perhaps matches TRBD1 (5 bases). With 2 bases removed from V and 5 bases from J, the gap between germline ends came to 15 bases. This CDR3 contains 15 residues. The germline gives CDR1 MDHEN, CDR2 SYDVKM.

The V and J genes are TRBV11-2 and TRBJ2-3, with 8 positions matching TRBD1. Trimming removed 5 bases from V and 1 base from J; junction bases left unmatched: 5. CDR1 and CDR2 from the germline V gene are SGHAT and FQNNGV. The CDR3 runs 15 residues. The CDR3 coding sequence is TGTGCCAGCAGCGTGACAGGGGTGGGCACAGATACGCAGTATTTT. This sequence encodes CASSVTGVGTDTQYF.

The CDR3 loop is CAISESEGAQFF. Written as DNA, the CDR3 is TGTGCCATCAGTGAATCGGAAGGTGCGCAGTTCTTC. V usage is TRBV10-3 and J usage is TRBJ2-1; D gene uncertain. Per the germline V gene, CDR1 is ENHRY and CDR2 is SYGVKD. V was clipped by 3 bases and J by 12 bases, with 12 bases between them. The CDR3 length is 12 residues.

The chain links TRBV9 to TRBJ2-7; D is undetermined. Germline V gene data show CDR1 as SGDLS and CDR2 as YYNGEE. V lost 0 bases, J lost 2 bases, and 12 bases lay in between. This CDR3 contains 15 residues. This CDR3 reads CASSVDPAFTYEQYF. The CDR3 coding sequence is TGTGCCAGCAGCGTAGATCCAGCATTTACCTACGAGCAGTACTTC.

The chain carries TRBV6-1 and TRBJ2-7; D may match TRBD1 or TRBD2 (6 bases each). The length of the CDR3 is 11 residues. Trimming pared 5 bases from V and 12 bases from J, leaving 14 bases between. In germline, CDR1 is MNHNS, CDR2 SASEGT. DNA of the CDR3: TGTGCCAGCAGTTTGGGGGGCAGGTCGTACTTC. It encodes CASSLGGRSYF.

The rearrangement joins TRBV10-3 to TRBJ2-7, with TRBD1 as a possible D gene (6 bases). With 8 bases removed from V and 2 bases from J, the gap between germline ends came to 16 bases. CDR3 length equals 14 residues. Germline V gene sequence: CDR1 ENHRY, CDR2 SYGVKD. DNA of the CDR3: TGTGCCATCGGGGGCCCGGACACAACCTACGAGCAGTACTTC. Its translation is CAIGGPDTTYEQYF.